Listed below are T cell receptor beta chains from one sample, sequenced in a study of T-cell reconstitution after alpha-beta-depleted transplantation in children. TCRdb re-called the PCR reads through MiXCR, storing one row per CDR3 protein. Of 95,000 to 150,000 distinct CDR3 sequences in the sample, about 23% were seen once. This specimen was PBMCs, mostly from graft donor cells, taken 180 days after TCRalphabeta/CD19-depleted stem cell transplant. Receptors originate from a male patient between 2 and 10 years old who had a stem cell transplant for chronic granulomatous disease, so the T cells may come from the graft donor. The CDR3 runs from the conserved cysteine through the conserved F or W. Each record gives: CDR3 length, J gene, V gene, D gene, clone size, CDR3 protein, CDR3 DNA. D genes are given only for firm matches. Only part of the rows carry a size: once, few, many, or a class if the clone is expanded.

length: 14
J: TRBJ2-5
V: TRBV29-1
D: TRBD2
size: many
CDR3: CSVDGRGSGETQYF
DNA: TGCAGCGTTGATGGGAGAGGTAGCGGGGAGACCCAGTACTTC

length: 12
J: TRBJ2-5
V: TRBV20-1
D: NA
size: NA
CDR3: CSANPSWETQYF
DNA: TGCAGTGCTAACCCCTCTTGGGAGACCCAGTACTTC

length: 12
J: TRBJ1-2
V: TRBV7-2
D: NA
size: many
CDR3: CASSFRTDGYTF
DNA: TGTGCCAGCAGCTTCAGGACGGATGGCTACACCTTC

length: 14
J: TRBJ2-3
V: TRBV5-6
D: TRBD1
size: NA
CDR3: CASSTDRAPDTQYF
DNA: TGTGCCAGCAGCACCGACAGGGCCCCAGATACGCAGTATTTT

length: 13
J: TRBJ1-2
V: TRBV12-3/TRBV12-4
D: TRBD1
size: many
CDR3: CASSPGQSYGYTF
DNA: TGTGCCAGCAGTCCGGGACAGTCCTATGGCTACACCTTC

length: 11
J: TRBJ1-3
V: TRBV20-1
D: NA
size: few
CDR3: CSAQPGNTIYF
DNA: TGCAGTGCCCAGCCCGGAAACACCATATATTTT

length: 14
J: TRBJ1-1
V: TRBV12-3/TRBV12-4
D: TRBD1
size: few
CDR3: CASSLGGQGSEAFF
DNA: TGTGCCAGCAGTTTAGGGGGACAGGGAAGTGAAGCTTTCTTT

length: 15
J: TRBJ2-4
V: TRBV24-1
D: NA
size: many
CDR3: CATSDRLLAKNIQYF
DNA: TGTGCCACCAGTGACAGGCTTCTAGCCAAAAACATTCAGTACTTC

length: 18
J: TRBJ2-1
V: TRBV11-1
D: NA
size: NA
CDR3: CASSTWLRWDGSYNEQFF
DNA: TGTGCCAGCAGCACCTGGCTTCGGTGGGACGGCTCCTACAATGAGCAGTTCTTC

length: 15
J: TRBJ2-3
V: TRBV20-1
D: NA
size: NA
CDR3: CSAPSPRLVSDTQYF
DNA: TGCAGTGCTCCAAGCCCGAGACTAGTATCTGATACGCAGTATTTT

length: 16
J: TRBJ2-7
V: TRBV20-1
D: TRBD2
size: NA
CDR3: CSARRGILGLADEQYF
DNA: TGCAGTGCTAGAAGAGGTATCTTGGGACTAGCCGACGAGCAGTACTTC

length: 13
J: TRBJ1-3
V: TRBV29-1
D: NA
size: NA
CDR3: CSVSGTLGNTIYF
DNA: TGCAGCGTCTCCGGGACACTTGGAAACACCATATATTTT

length: 11
J: TRBJ1-1
V: TRBV20-1
D: NA
size: NA
CDR3: CSAAGNTEAFF
DNA: TGCAGTGCTGCAGGGAACACTGAAGCTTTCTTT

length: 16
J: TRBJ2-1
V: TRBV7-2
D: NA
size: NA
CDR3: CASSPSGDHSYNEQFF
DNA: TGTGCCAGCAGCCCTTCTGGGGACCACTCCTACAATGAGCAGTTCTTC

length: 16
J: TRBJ2-5
V: TRBV20-1
D: NA
size: many
CDR3: CSARLPAVAARETQYF
DNA: TGCAGTGCCAGACTCCCCGCGGTAGCGGCCCGAGAGACCCAGTACTTC

length: 15
J: TRBJ2-3
V: TRBV7-2
D: NA
size: NA
CDR3: CASSTGTTSTDTQYF
DNA: TGTGCCAGCAGCACAGGGACAACTAGCACAGATACGCAGTATTTT

length: 15
J: TRBJ1-5
V: TRBV20-1
D: NA
size: NA
CDR3: CSARVTVTSNQPQHF
DNA: TGCAGTGCTAGAGTAACAGTGACTAGCAATCAGCCCCAGCATTTT

length: 14
J: TRBJ2-7
V: TRBV7-2
D: NA
size: NA
CDR3: CASSSMGRGVEQYF
DNA: TGTGCCAGCAGCTCAATGGGCAGGGGGGTCGAGCAGTACTTC

length: 12
J: TRBJ1-1
V: TRBV20-1
D: NA
size: NA
CDR3: CSARLTDTEAFF
DNA: TGCAGTGCTAGACTCACCGACACTGAAGCTTTCTTT

length: 14
J: TRBJ2-7
V: TRBV20-1
D: TRBD2
size: NA
CDR3: CSAPTSGSSYEQYF
DNA: TGCAGTGCTCCGACTAGCGGGAGCTCCTACGAGCAGTACTTC

length: 15
J: TRBJ2-1
V: TRBV9
D: NA
size: NA
CDR3: CASTPGRLALNEQFF
DNA: TGTGCCAGCACCCCGGGGCGGCTAGCTCTAAATGAGCAGTTCTTC

length: 15
J: TRBJ2-5
V: TRBV5-6
D: NA
size: many
CDR3: CASSLRARGKETQYF
DNA: TGTGCCAGCAGCTTGCGGGCCAGGGGTAAGGAGACCCAGTACTTC

length: 15
J: TRBJ2-1
V: TRBV9
D: TRBD1
size: NA
CDR3: CASSAGQGVYNEQFF
DNA: TGTGCCAGCAGCGCAGGACAGGGAGTATACAATGAGCAGTTCTTC

length: 12
J: TRBJ2-1
V: TRBV20-1
D: NA
size: many
CDR3: CSARVKSNEQFF
DNA: TGCAGTGCTAGAGTTAAATCCAATGAGCAGTTCTTC

length: 16
J: TRBJ2-7
V: TRBV12-3/TRBV12-4
D: TRBD1
size: NA
CDR3: CASSHGRGLYSYEQYF
DNA: TGTGCCAGCAGCCACGGCAGGGGGCTGTACTCCTACGAGCAGTACTTC

length: 11
J: TRBJ2-7
V: TRBV10-3
D: NA
size: NA
CDR3: CAISEYYEQYF
DNA: TGTGCCATCAGTGAGTACTACGAGCAGTACTTC

length: 12
J: TRBJ2-5
V: TRBV20-1
D: NA
size: NA
CDR3: CSAGPGQETQYF
DNA: TGCAGTGCTGGCCCGGGACAAGAGACCCAGTACTTC

length: 13
J: TRBJ1-4
V: TRBV5-5
D: NA
size: NA
CDR3: CASSLGGREKLFF
DNA: TGTGCCAGCAGCTTGGGCGGCCGAGAAAAACTGTTTTTT

length: 15
J: TRBJ2-7
V: TRBV6-2/TRBV6-3
D: NA
size: NA
CDR3: CASSYATGSRYEQYF
DNA: TGTGCCAGCAGTTACGCTACAGGTAGTAGGTACGAGCAGTACTTC

length: 11
J: TRBJ2-7
V: TRBV7-2
D: NA
size: few
CDR3: CASSLATEQYF
DNA: TGTGCCAGCAGCTTGGCAACGGAGCAGTACTTC

length: 17
J: TRBJ1-5
V: TRBV12-3/TRBV12-4
D: NA
size: NA
CDR3: CASSLGQGMYSNQPQHF
DNA: TGTGCCAGCAGTTTGGGGCAGGGGATGTATAGCAATCAGCCCCAGCATTTT

length: 17
J: TRBJ2-7
V: TRBV15
D: TRBD1
size: many
CDR3: CATSRDIRETGGYEQYF
DNA: TGTGCCACCAGCAGAGATATTAGGGAGACAGGGGGCTACGAGCAGTACTTC

length: 15
J: TRBJ2-6
V: TRBV20-1
D: NA
size: NA
CDR3: CSAREGAAGANVLTF
DNA: TGCAGTGCTAGAGAGGGGGCTGCTGGGGCCAACGTCCTGACTTTC

length: 14
J: TRBJ2-7
V: TRBV20-1
D: NA
size: many
CDR3: CSARWAGRTYEQYF
DNA: TGCAGTGCTAGATGGGCAGGGAGGACCTACGAGCAGTACTTC

length: 15
J: TRBJ2-3
V: TRBV20-1
D: NA
size: NA
CDR3: CSASGRTEPPDTQYF
DNA: TGCAGTGCTAGCGGTAGGACGGAGCCGCCGGATACGCAGTATTTT

length: 17
J: TRBJ1-1
V: TRBV18
D: NA
size: few
CDR3: CASSPLRGDVASGEAFF
DNA: TGTGCCAGCTCACCACTAAGGGGTGATGTGGCTTCGGGGGAAGCTTTCTTT

length: 15
J: TRBJ2-7
V: TRBV20-1
D: NA
size: many
CDR3: CSAQDQGGEAYEQYF
DNA: TGCAGTGCACAGGACCAGGGCGGGGAAGCCTACGAGCAGTACTTC

length: 15
J: TRBJ1-3
V: TRBV30
D: TRBD1
size: NA
CDR3: CAWSRTGDSGNTIYF
DNA: TGTGCCTGGAGTAGGACAGGGGACTCTGGAAACACCATATATTTT

length: 15
J: TRBJ2-7
V: TRBV6-1
D: TRBD2
size: once
CDR3: CASSATSGRVGEQYF
DNA: TGTGCCAGCAGCGCGACTAGCGGGAGGGTTGGCGAGCAGTACTTC

length: 18
J: TRBJ2-5
V: TRBV9
D: TRBD2
size: many
CDR3: CASSVSGLAGGGQETQYF
DNA: TGTGCCAGCAGCGTATCGGGACTAGCGGGAGGGGGCCAAGAGACCCAGTACTTC

length: 13
J: TRBJ2-7
V: TRBV5-1
D: NA
size: many
CDR3: CASSGLVSYEQYF
DNA: TGCGCCAGCAGCGGGCTAGTCTCCTACGAGCAGTACTTC

length: 15
J: TRBJ2-5
V: TRBV5-1
D: NA
size: few
CDR3: CASSQGRASQETQYF
DNA: TGCGCCAGCAGCCAAGGTAGGGCCTCCCAAGAGACCCAGTACTTC

length: 15
J: TRBJ2-7
V: TRBV3-1
D: TRBD2
size: many
CDR3: CASSQGAGARNEQYF
DNA: TGTGCCAGCAGCCAAGGGGCGGGAGCTCGCAACGAGCAGTACTTC

length: 14
J: TRBJ1-2
V: TRBV20-1
D: NA
size: NA
CDR3: CSARDRLGTSNYTF
DNA: TGCAGTGCTAGAGATCGCTTGGGGACCTCCAACTACACCTTC

length: 13
J: TRBJ2-3
V: TRBV6-1
D: NA
size: few
CDR3: CASSPGASDTQYF
DNA: TGTGCCAGCAGCCCCGGGGCTTCAGATACGCAGTATTTT

length: 16
J: TRBJ1-4
V: TRBV12-3/TRBV12-4
D: NA
size: NA
CDR3: CASSHYPLRANEKLFF
DNA: TGTGCCAGCAGCCACTATCCCCTCAGGGCTAATGAAAAACTGTTTTTT

length: 13
J: TRBJ2-5
V: TRBV25-1
D: NA
size: NA
CDR3: CASSIQGAETQYF
DNA: TGTGCCAGCAGTATCCAGGGTGCAGAGACCCAGTACTTC

length: 16
J: TRBJ2-5
V: TRBV3-1
D: TRBD1
size: few
CDR3: CASSQDGTGLRETQYF
DNA: TGTGCCAGCAGCCAAGACGGGACAGGGTTGAGGGAGACCCAGTACTTC

length: 12
J: TRBJ2-5
V: TRBV19
D: NA
size: many
CDR3: CASSGEDRPKYF
DNA: TGTGCCAGTAGTGGGGAAGACAGGCCGAAGTACTTC

length: 14
J: TRBJ2-7
V: TRBV27
D: NA
size: many
CDR3: CASSLSEISYEQYF
DNA: TGTGCCAGCAGTTTATCCGAGATATCCTACGAGCAGTACTTC